This TCR beta chain emerged from a study of control samples from healthy donors and cancer patients. Produced via immunoSEQ multiplex PCR; TCRdb's table is partial and in-frame only. The sample consists of about 51,000 clones, more than 70% of them appearing once. V lost 5 bases and J lost 8, with 24 bases in between. Germline V gene data show CDR1 as SGHAT and CDR2 as FQNNGV. The CDR3 spans 17 residues. The sequence derives from a man aged 50 or older with head and neck cancer. The sequenced material came from PBMCs. The V and J genes are TRBV11-2 and TRBJ1-4, with a weak D call TRBD1 (5 bases). The CDR3 region is CASSDPGTLRNKEKLFF. CDR3 DNA: TGTGCCAGCAGCGACCCGGGGACCCTTCGCAATAAGGAAAAACTGTTTTTT.